The 4 T cell receptor beta chains reported below all come from one sample, sequenced in a study of tumor and adjacent non-tumor tissue in lung cancer. TCRbeta libraries were built with three rounds of nested PCR, modified from ARM-PCR. TCRdb re-analysed the multiplex PCR reads in MiXCR, keeping a single row per CDR3 protein. The sample consists of about 50,000 distinct CDR3 sequences, 74% of them appearing once. RNA was extracted from bulk tissue without any cell sorting. Distant lung tissue was collected more than 3 cm away from the tumor edge. Sequencing was carried out using distant non-tumor lung tissue. These receptors were collected from a woman aged 55-70 years with non-small cell lung cancer.

This clonotype occurred a few times. At one of its ends the junction is not consistent with the germline gene, which may arise from a read error. The CDR3 region is CASSLLLHTYTEASF. The CDR3 DNA reads as TGTGCCAGCAGTTTATTGCTTCATACCTACACTGAAGCTTCCTTT. The chain couples TRBV28 to TRBJ1-1; no clear D. CDR1 and CDR2 (germline): MDHEN, SYDVKM. The CDR3 sequence is 15 residues long.

The CDR3 sequence is CASIGGQGETQYF. Written as DNA, the CDR3 is TGTGCCAGCATCGGGGGTCAGGGGGAGACCCAGTACTTC. The J gene is TRBJ2-5, the V gene TRBV7-2; D possibly uses TRBD1 or TRBD2 (6 bases each). Germline CDR1 SGHTA, CDR2 FQGNSA. Between the trimmed V and J ends, which lost 7 bases and 5 bases, there was a span of 14 bases. The CDR3 contains 13 residues.

The chain joins TRBV4-1 to TRBJ2-1; 9 bases are a match to TRBD2. With 4 bases clipped from V and 14 bases from J, the junction kept 12 bases outside the gene matches. Germline V lookup: CDR1 MGHRA, CDR2 YSYEKL. This CDR3 is built from 14 residues. CDR3 protein: CASSPMGLAGTKFF. CDR3 sequence (DNA): TGCGCCAGCAGCCCTATGGGGCTAGCGGGGACCAAGTTCTTC.

Comment on this clonotype: The conserved phenylalanine or tryptophan normally closing the CDR3 is absent here, so this likely arose from a read error. This chain links TRBV4-3 with TRBJ2-7; 7 nucleotides match TRBD2. With V trimmed by 1 base and J by 2 bases, 5 bases remained unmatched. The CDR3 contains 15 residues. CDR1 and CDR2 (germline): LGHNA, YSLEER. The CDR3 bases are TGCGCCAGCAGCCAAGGGACTAGTGGAACCTACGAGCAGTACTTA. It yields the protein CASSQGTSGTYEQYL.